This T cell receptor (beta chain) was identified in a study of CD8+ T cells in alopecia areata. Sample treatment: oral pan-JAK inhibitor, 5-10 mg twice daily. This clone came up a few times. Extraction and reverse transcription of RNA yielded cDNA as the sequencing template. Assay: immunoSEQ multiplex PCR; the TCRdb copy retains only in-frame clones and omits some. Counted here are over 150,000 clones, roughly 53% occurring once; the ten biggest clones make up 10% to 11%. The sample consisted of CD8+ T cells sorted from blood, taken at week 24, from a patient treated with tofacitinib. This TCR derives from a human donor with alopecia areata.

For the CDR3, the DNA is TGTGCCAGCAGCTTAGGACTCCCCCTCCACTTT. Protein product: CASSLGLPLHF. The chain is built from TRBV7-2 and TRBJ1-6; D ambiguous. Trimming shortened V by 1 base and J by 13 bases, and 5 bases separated the two germline ends. The CDR3 spans 11 residues. The germline V gene has CDR1 SGHTA and CDR2 FQGNSA.